A single sample gave rise to the 15 T cell receptor beta chains below, sequenced in a study of blood T cell repertoires in COVID-19. Clones were sequenced by immunoSEQ multiplex PCR, and TCRdb holds only the in-frame ones, with some missing. The profile shows about 130,000 clones, roughly 80% of them singletons. The sample was peripheral blood. The receptors shown here come from a woman aged 80 or older with acute or convalescent COVID-19.

This clone has only one observation. The CDR3 DNA sequence: TGTGCCAGCAGTTCAGGGACCGGGGAGCTGTTTTTT. Its protein is CASSSGTGELFF. The J gene is TRBJ2-2, the V gene TRBV6-6, with D possibly being TRBD1 (5 bases). Trimming pared 4 bases from V and 5 bases from J, leaving 5 bases between. Germline lookup yields CDR1 MNHNY and CDR2 SVGAGI (reference sequence). The CDR3 is 12 amino acids.

The rearrangement links TRBV5-4 to TRBJ1-5; no definite D call. There are 13 residues in the CDR3. Trimming took 0 bases from V and 5 from J, leaving 6 bases between them. From germline, CDR1 is SGHNT and CDR2 YYREEE (reference sequence). CDR3: CASSLAGYQPQHF. The CDR3 DNA reads as TGTGCCAGCAGCTTGGCCGGGTATCAGCCCCAGCATTTT.

The chain is built from TRBV19 and TRBJ1-3; the match to TRBD1 covers 9 bases. Germline V CDR1 and CDR2: LNHDA, SQIVND (reference sequence). V gave up 2 bases and J gave up 4 bases; unmatched junction bases: 9. The CDR3 has 17 amino acids. Here the CDR3 DNA reads TGTGCCAGTAGTATACCCGGGACAGGGAAGGCCGGAAACACCATATATTTT. Protein: CASSIPGTGKAGNTIYF.

Worth noting for this clone: The germline gene is not matched at one end of the junction; a read error may be the cause. The same CDR3 arises from other DNA sequences in this sample as well. The chain carries TRBV10-3 and TRBJ1-6; 8 nucleotides align to TRBD1. CDR1 is ENHRY, CDR2 SYGVKD, per germline. This CDR3 is built from 16 residues. This CDR3 is CAIRNIGQGLNSPLHF. DNA of the CDR3: TGTGCCATCAGGAACATAGGACAGGGACTTAATTCGCCCCTCCACTTT.

The chain links TRBV5-1 to TRBJ1-2, with 9 bases identical to TRBD1. Trimming at V came to 3 bases and at J to 3 bases, leaving 12 bases not matched to a gene. Germline V gene lookup returns CDR1 SGHRS and CDR2 YFSETQ. The CDR3 length is 17 residues. CDR3 bases: TGCGCCAGCAGCTCCGTTCGAACAGGGGGCGCGGACTATGGCTACACCTTC. It is translated as CASSSVRTGGADYGYTF.

The chain has TRBV2 and TRBJ1-6; maybe TRBD1 (6 bases). This CDR3 is 14 amino acids long. V gave up 2 bases and J gave up 9 bases, with 11 bases separating them. Germline loops: CDR1 SNHLY, CDR2 FYNNEI. Written as DNA, the CDR3 is TGTGCCAGCAGTGAAAACAGGGCAGGTTCACCCCTCCACTTT. Its translation is CASSENRAGSPLHF.

This chain's CDR3 is CASSLGGAGTEAFF. The DNA for the CDR3 is TGTGCCAGCAGTTTGGGGGGGGCTGGCACTGAAGCTTTCTTT. The V gene is TRBV27, the J gene TRBJ1-1; tentative D call: TRBD1 (6 bases). V was trimmed by 3 bases and J by 4 bases, leaving 12 bases between them. This CDR3 has 14 residues. Germline lookup yields CDR1 MNHEY and CDR2 SMNVEV (reference sequence).

The V gene is TRBV2, the J gene TRBJ1-1, with 8 bases fitting TRBD1. V trimming: 7 bases; J trimming: 0 bases; junction bases outside the gene matches: 7. Germline V gives CDR1 SNHLY, CDR2 FYNNEI. The CDR3 spans 15 residues. DNA of the CDR3: TGTGCCAGCACCCGACAGGGGTCTTTGAACACTGAAGCTTTCTTT. This sequence encodes CASTRQGSLNTEAFF.

The V gene is TRBV3-1 (or the pseudogene TRBV3-2), the J gene TRBJ1-3; D might be TRBD1 (5 bases). CDR3 length equals 17 residues. V was trimmed by 3 bases and J by 2 bases, leaving 17 bases between them. Germline CDR1 reads LGHDT; CDR2 reads YNNKEL (reference sequence). This chain's CDR3 is CASSHLGVTHPGNTIYF. The CDR3 bases are TGTGCCAGCAGCCACCTAGGGGTCACGCACCCTGGAAACACCATATATTTT.

V gene TRBV2 combines with J gene TRBJ1-4, with D unresolved. This CDR3 spans 16 amino acids. Per germline, CDR1 SNHLY and CDR2 FYNNEI. V lost 6 bases, J lost 0 bases, and 14 bases lay in between. The CDR3, as DNA: TGTGCCAGCAGCGCCGACTCCATGGCAACTAATGAAAAACTGTTTTTT. This sequence encodes CASSADSMATNEKLFF.

The chain employs TRBV3-1 (or the pseudogene TRBV3-2) and TRBJ1-6; D perhaps matches TRBD1 (6 bases). There are 13 residues in the CDR3. Germline V CDR1 and CDR2: LGHDT, YNNKEL (reference sequence). V lost 4 bases and J lost 7, with 8 bases in between. CDR3 sequence reads: CASSPTGNSPLHF. The CDR3 nucleotides are TGTGCCAGCAGCCCTACAGGGAATTCACCCCTCCACTTT.

This chain links TRBV29-1 with TRBJ2-7; 9 nucleotides match TRBD1. There are 13 residues in the CDR3. The V gene's germline CDR1 is SQVTM and CDR2 ANQGSEA. Trimming cost V 5 bases and J 6 bases; bases outside gene matches: 8. DNA for the CDR3: TGCAGCGTTACGGGACAGGGAGAATCCGAGCAGTACTTC. As protein: CSVTGQGESEQYF.

CDR3 sequence: CASSLLQGLGNEQFF. The CDR3 nucleotides are TGTGCCAGCAGCCTACTACAGGGTTTGGGTAATGAGCAGTTCTTC. The chain couples TRBV7-8 to TRBJ2-1; tentatively, D is TRBD1 (6 bases). This CDR3 region has 15 residues. The germline V gene has CDR1 SGHVS and CDR2 FQNEAQ. Trimming removed 5 bases at V and 7 bases at J, with 18 bases between.

The rearrangement links TRBV30 to TRBJ2-1, with 11 bases aligning to TRBD1. CDR3 length: 15 amino acids. J gave up 6 bases and V 0 bases, and 4 bases lay outside the gene matches. Germline V gene sequence: CDR1 GTSNPN, CDR2 SVGIG (reference sequence). The DNA for the CDR3 is TGTGCCTGGAGTGTACATGGGACAGGGGGCAATGAGCAGTTCTTC. Its protein is CAWSVHGTGGNEQFF.

V gene TRBV7-8 combines with J gene TRBJ2-1; 7 nucleotides line up with TRBD1. Germline trimming cut 2 bases from V and 10 bases from J; bases unmatched to any gene: 2. The germline CDR1 and CDR2 sequences are SGHVS and FQNEAQ. The length of the CDR3 is 12 residues. CDR3 in amino acids: CASSLQGEEQFF. Written as DNA, the CDR3 is TGTGCCAGCAGCTTACAGGGGGAAGAGCAGTTCTTC. The full variable domain, in which reference TRBV7-8 and TRBJ2-1 provide the parts outside the CDR3, is GAGVSQSPRYKVAKRGQDVALRCDPISGHVSLFWYQQALGQGPEFLTYFQNEAQLDKSGLPSDRFFAERPEGSVSTLKIQRTQQEDSAVYLCASSLQGEEQFFGPGTRLTVL.